A single sample is the source of the 23 T cell receptor beta chains below, sequenced in a study of cytomegalovirus exposure and HLA in healthy donors. PCR primers comprised 60 Vbeta and 13 Jbeta primers. Assay used: immunoSEQ multiplex PCR; TCRdb lists only in-frame clones, some missing. This sample has over 85,000 clones, with roughly 86% found just once. The sequencing input was PBMCs. The receptors shown here come from a middle-aged man in good health and CMV-seronegative.

V is TRBV6-6 and J is TRBJ2-5; D is perhaps TRBD2 (6 bases). V was trimmed by 0 bases and J by 4 bases, leaving 9 bases between them. The CDR3 sequence is 14 residues long. The germline V gene encodes CDR1 MNHNY and CDR2 SVGAGI (reference sequence). The CDR3 sequence is CASSYSPGGETQYF. In nucleotides, the CDR3 is TGTGCCAGCAGTTACTCCCCCGGGGGAGAGACCCAGTACTTC.

Points on this clone: Within the sample, other DNA sequences also encode this same CDR3. This chain links TRBV18 with TRBJ2-5; tentatively, D is TRBD2 (6 bases). Germline CDR1 is KGHSH and CDR2 is LQKENI. CDR3 size: 13 residues. The ends were cut back, 3 bases at V and 5 bases at J, with 10 bases in the middle. CDR3 region: CASSPGLKETQYF. As DNA, the CDR3 is TGTGCCAGCTCACCGGGACTTAAGGAGACCCAGTACTTC.

V gene TRBV6-5 combines with J gene TRBJ2-7; possibly TRBD2 for D (6 bases). Per the germline V gene, CDR1 is MNHEY and CDR2 is SVGAGI. The V end lost 2 bases, the J end lost 1 base, and 9 bases lay between the germline ends. The CDR3 runs 14 residues. As DNA, the CDR3 is TGTGCCAGCAGTTACCGGCGGGAATCCTACGAGCAGTACTTC. Encoded protein: CASSYRRESYEQYF.

This chain connects TRBV5-4 to TRBJ1-1, with D hard to call. The CDR3 consists of 15 residues. Trimming removed 4 bases from V and 0 bases from J, with 13 bases in between. The germline V gene encodes CDR1 SGHNT and CDR2 YYREEE (reference sequence). CDR3: CASSVPGLMNTEAFF. Here the CDR3 DNA reads TGTGCCAGCAGCGTACCAGGACTTATGAACACTGAAGCTTTCTTT.

The chain recombines TRBV29-1 with TRBJ2-1; TRBD1 might be the D (7 bases). The CDR3 is 12 residues long. Germline V gene data show CDR1 as SQVTM and CDR2 as ANQGSEA. The ends were cut back, 5 bases at V and 8 bases at J, with 13 bases in the middle. The CDR3 bases are TGCAGCGTTTCAGGGGGGTCCGATGAGCAGTTCTTC. It encodes CSVSGGSDEQFF.

This rearrangement joins TRBV5-1 to TRBJ1-6, with TRBD1 identical over 7 bases. CDR3 length: 15 residues. Losses at the gene ends were 0 bases for V and 7 bases for J; bases not matched to a gene: 4. Germline V lookup: CDR1 SGHRS, CDR2 YFSETQ. The CDR3 loop is CASSLVPGQNSPLHF. As DNA, the CDR3 is TGCGCCAGCAGCTTGGTACCGGGACAGAATTCACCCCTCCACTTT.

V is TRBV14 and J is TRBJ2-7; 8 nucleotides line up with TRBD1. Germline V gene data show CDR1 as SGHDN and CDR2 as FVKESK. Unmatched junction bases numbered 20, after V lost 4 bases and J lost 0 bases. This CDR3 spans 20 amino acids. The CDR3 is CASSPPKRTGRRLDSYEQYF. CDR3 DNA: TGTGCCAGCAGCCCCCCAAAGCGGACAGGGAGGAGGTTGGACTCCTACGAGCAGTACTTC.

The chain couples TRBV28 to TRBJ2-5, with 9 bases fitting TRBD1. Germline V CDR1 and CDR2: MDHEN, SYDVKM. The J segment lost 5 bases and the V segment lost 2 bases, leaving 9 bases of the junction unmatched. The CDR3 length is 16 residues. The CDR3 nucleotides are TGTGCCAGCAGTTTAGGGACAGGGTCGGTGTCGGAGACCCAGTACTTC. Translated: CASSLGTGSVSETQYF. Combining the CDR3 with reference TRBV28 and TRBJ2-5 gives the whole variable domain DVKVTQSSRYLVKRTGEKVFLECVQDMDHENMFWYRQDPGLGLRLIYFSYDVKMKEKGDIPEGYSVSREKKERFSLILESASTNQTSMYLCASSLGTGSVSETQYFGPGTRLLVL.

The V gene is TRBV6-1, the J gene TRBJ2-5; 7 positions agree with TRBD1. This CDR3 comprises 15 residues. V shed 3 bases and J 4 bases; nucleotides not matched to a gene: 8. Germline lookup yields CDR1 MNHNS and CDR2 SASEGT. The CDR3 DNA reads as TGTGCCAGCAGTGACGGACAGGTGCATCGAGAGACCCAGTACTTC. Encoded protein: CASSDGQVHRETQYF.

The chain employs TRBV6-5 and TRBJ1-4; tentative D call: TRBD1 (5 bases). The germline gives CDR1 MNHEY, CDR2 SVGAGI. The germline V and J ends were trimmed by 6 bases and 8 bases, with 13 bases remaining between them. This CDR3 region has 13 residues. CDR3 sequence (DNA): TGTGCCAGCAGGTCGGGGGGGGACGAAAAACTGTTTTTT. This codes for CASRSGGDEKLFF.

The V and J genes are TRBV18 and TRBJ1-5, with a possible D match to TRBD1 (5 bases). Trimming left V 5 bases short and J 9 bases short, with 20 bases between. The CDR3 runs 15 residues. Germline CDR1 KGHSH, CDR2 LQKENI. Here the CDR3 reads CASSLEARGDRPQHF. CDR3 nucleotides: TGTGCCAGCTCATTAGAAGCCCGGGGGGATCGGCCCCAGCATTTT. Combining the CDR3 with reference TRBV18 and TRBJ1-5 gives the whole variable domain NAGVMQNPRHLVRRRGQEARLRCSPMKGHSHVYWYRQLPEEGLKFMVYLQKENIIDESGMPKERFSAEFPKEGPSILRIQQVVRGDSAAYFCASSLEARGDRPQHFGDGTRLSIL.

The chain links TRBV9 to TRBJ1-1, with D possibly matching TRBD1 (6 bases). The CDR3 runs to 16 residues. Trimming cost V 0 bases and J 1 base, with 13 bases left between them. Germline CDR1 is SGDLS and CDR2 is YYNGEE. CDR3 DNA: TGTGCCAGCAGCGTAGCCTCCAGGGGTCGGAACACTGAAGCTTTCTTT. Protein product: CASSVASRGRNTEAFF.

V usage is TRBV4-3 and J usage is TRBJ2-7, with D perhaps matching TRBD2 (5 bases). Germline loops: CDR1 LGHNA, CDR2 YSLEER. The CDR3 contains 14 residues. Trimming took off 2 bases at V and 0 bases at J, with 8 bases between the two ends. CDR3 sequence: CASSQTGISYEQYF. In DNA, the CDR3 is TGCGCCAGCAGCCAAACCGGGATCTCCTACGAGCAGTACTTC.

This clone came up once. The rearrangement joins TRBV6-5 to TRBJ1-2; no definite D call. Trimming took off 7 bases at V and 6 bases at J, with 15 bases between the two ends. The CDR3 consists of 13 residues. Germline V gives CDR1 MNHEY, CDR2 SVGAGI. CDR3 DNA: TGTGCCAGCATCTCCTCGCGGCAGAATGGCTACACCTTC. Its translation: CASISSRQNGYTF.

V usage is TRBV7-2 and J usage is TRBJ1-5; TRBD1 aligns across 7 bases. V dropped 3 bases and J dropped 3; count of bases not matched to a gene: 5. Looked up from germline, CDR1 is SGHTA and CDR2 is FQGNSA. The CDR3 is 15 residues long. CDR3 residues: CASSFKGGYNQPQHF. The CDR3 DNA sequence: TGTGCCAGCAGCTTTAAAGGGGGCTACAATCAGCCCCAGCATTTT.

The V gene is TRBV6-1, the J gene TRBJ1-1; D perhaps matches TRBD1 (6 bases). The CDR3 extends over 12 amino acids. V lost 5 bases, J lost 4 bases, and 8 bases lay in between. CDR1 MNHNS and CDR2 SASEGT come from the germline V gene. CDR3 sequence: CASSPQGTEAFF. CDR3 nucleotides: TGTGCCAGCAGTCCACAGGGCACTGAAGCTTTCTTT.

The chain links TRBV18 to TRBJ2-7; D perhaps matches TRBD1 (6 bases). This CDR3 comprises 15 residues. Per germline, CDR1 KGHSH and CDR2 LQKENI. V lost 3 bases and J lost 0, with 12 bases in between. CDR3 sequence (DNA): TGTGCCAGCTCACCTACTACGGACAGCTCCTACGAGCAGTACTTC. Its protein is CASSPTTDSSYEQYF.

The rearrangement links TRBV5-1 to TRBJ1-1, with D hard to call. The germline gives CDR1 SGHRS, CDR2 YFSETQ. This CDR3 contains 15 residues. Trimming pared 4 bases from V and 7 bases from J, leaving 20 bases between. The CDR3 sequence: CASSPAGREIYEAFF. CDR3 sequence (DNA): TGCGCCAGCAGCCCCGCAGGCCGGGAAATCTATGAAGCTTTCTTT.

The chain combines TRBV18 with TRBJ1-2, with D perhaps TRBD1 (6 bases). This CDR3 has 16 residues. With 5 bases removed from V and 0 bases from J, the gap between germline ends came to 16 bases. Per germline, CDR1 KGHSH and CDR2 LQKENI. The chain's CDR3 is CASSTTGTRTNYGYTF. In nucleotides, the CDR3 is TGTGCCAGCTCAACCACGGGGACAAGAACTAACTATGGCTACACCTTC.

This clone was counted a single time. This rearrangement joins TRBV5-1 to TRBJ1-2; 7 positions agree with TRBD1. This CDR3 spans 13 amino acids. V was clipped by 3 bases and J by 3 bases; unmatched bases: 2. The V gene's germline CDR1 is SGHRS and CDR2 YFSETQ. CDR3 sequence: CASSSRGDYGYTF. DNA for the CDR3: TGCGCCAGCAGCTCCAGGGGGGACTATGGCTACACCTTC.

This clone was seen a few times. This chain uses TRBV18 with TRBJ2-7, with D possibly matching TRBD1 (5 bases). With 0 bases removed from V and 2 bases from J, the gap between germline ends came to 11 bases. This CDR3 contains 15 residues. CDR1 KGHSH and CDR2 LQKENI come from the germline V gene. CDR3 DNA: TGTGCCAGCTCACCACCGACAGTTTTCCCCTACGAGCAGTACTTC. Protein sequence: CASSPPTVFPYEQYF.

This chain uses TRBV30 with TRBJ2-7; a weak D match, TRBD1 (6 bases). Trimming took off 3 bases at V and 4 bases at J, with 10 bases between the two ends. The CDR3 covers 12 residues. Germline lookup yields CDR1 GTSNPN and CDR2 SVGIG (reference sequence). CDR3 in amino acids: CAWSAGVYEQYF. CDR3 DNA: TGTGCCTGGAGCGCAGGGGTTTACGAGCAGTACTTC.

The V call is TRBV2, the J call TRBJ2-1; D possibly corresponds to TRBD1 (6 bases). CDR1 and CDR2 (germline): SNHLY, FYNNEI. The CDR3 has 16 residues. The V end lost 5 bases, the J end lost 6 bases, and 20 bases lay between the germline ends. CDR3 amino acids: CASSPNRVSVSNEQFF. The CDR3 bases are TGTGCCAGCAGTCCAAACAGGGTATCCGTTTCCAATGAGCAGTTCTTC.